This is a list of T cell receptor beta chains from one sample in a study of cytomegalovirus exposure and HLA in healthy donors. TCRdb's table, derived via immunoSEQ multiplex PCR, lists solely in-frame clones and lacks some. This listing includes some 130,000 clones. The sequenced sample was PBMCs. These receptors were collected from a woman aged 60 to 75 in good health and CMV-seronegative. CDR3s include the opening cysteine and the closing phenylalanine or tryptophan. A D gene is named only where the DNA matches it firmly.

cdr3_length: 12
j_call: TRBJ2-1
d_call: NA
v_call: TRBV6-6
cdr3_aa: CASRPNNNEQFF
cdr3_nt: TGTGCCAGCAGACCTAATAACAATGAGCAGTTCTTC

cdr3_length: 13
j_call: TRBJ2-7
d_call: TRBD1
v_call: TRBV5-1
cdr3_aa: CASSVTGGYEQYF
cdr3_nt: TGCGCCAGCAGCGTGACAGGGGGCTACGAGCAGTACTTC

cdr3_length: 15
j_call: TRBJ1-1
d_call: NA
v_call: TRBV5-6
cdr3_aa: CASSFVTRGNTEAFF
cdr3_nt: TGTGCCAGCAGCTTTGTTACTCGGGGGAACACTGAAGCTTTCTTT

cdr3_length: 15
j_call: TRBJ1-1
d_call: TRBD1
v_call: TRBV28
cdr3_aa: CASSFGVGQGLSAFF
cdr3_nt: TGTGCCAGCAGTTTTGGGGTGGGACAGGGGCTTTCGGCTTTCTTT

cdr3_length: 13
j_call: TRBJ1-1
d_call: TRBD1
v_call: TRBV2
cdr3_aa: CASRGTGATEAFF
cdr3_nt: TGTGCCAGCAGGGGGACAGGGGCCACTGAAGCTTTCTTT

cdr3_length: 18
j_call: TRBJ2-2
d_call: TRBD1
v_call: TRBV10-3
cdr3_aa: CATRVGTGISLPTGELFF
cdr3_nt: TGTGCCACCCGAGTGGGGACAGGGATTTCTCTCCCAACCGGGGAGCTGTTTTTT

cdr3_length: 14
j_call: TRBJ1-2
d_call: NA
v_call: TRBV19
cdr3_aa: CASTPGDPYYGYTF
cdr3_nt: TGTGCCAGTACCCCAGGGGACCCCTACTATGGCTACACCTTC

cdr3_length: 15
j_call: TRBJ2-1
d_call: TRBD2
v_call: TRBV5-1
cdr3_aa: CASSLASGTYNEQFF
cdr3_nt: TGCGCCAGCAGCTTGGCTAGCGGGACGTACAATGAGCAGTTCTTC

cdr3_length: 14
j_call: TRBJ1-1
d_call: NA
v_call: TRBV6-5
cdr3_aa: CASSYSMWRPEAFF
cdr3_nt: TGTGCCAGCAGCTATTCCATGTGGCGGCCTGAAGCTTTCTTT

cdr3_length: 17
j_call: TRBJ2-2
d_call: TRBD1
v_call: TRBV5-4
cdr3_aa: CASSFDPQGAGAGELFF
cdr3_nt: TGTGCCAGCAGCTTTGATCCACAGGGGGCCGGGGCCGGGGAGCTGTTTTTT

cdr3_length: 13
j_call: TRBJ1-5
d_call: TRBD1
v_call: TRBV2
cdr3_aa: CASSGTGNQPQHF
cdr3_nt: TGTGCCAGCAGCGGGACAGGGAATCAGCCCCAGCATTTT

cdr3_length: 16
j_call: TRBJ1-1
d_call: TRBD1
v_call: TRBV2
cdr3_aa: CASSERGGQANTEAFF
cdr3_nt: TGTGCCAGCAGTGAAAGGGGGGGACAGGCGAACACTGAAGCTTTCTTT

cdr3_length: 15
j_call: TRBJ2-7
d_call: TRBD1
v_call: TRBV6-1
cdr3_aa: CASSAGPGQGYEQYF
cdr3_nt: TGTGCCAGCAGTGCCGGACCGGGACAGGGGTACGAGCAGTACTTC

cdr3_length: 14
j_call: TRBJ1-2
d_call: TRBD1
v_call: TRBV27
cdr3_aa: CASRLTGGGYGYTF
cdr3_nt: TGTGCCAGCAGGCTGACAGGGGGCGGCTATGGCTACACCTTC

cdr3_length: 14
j_call: TRBJ1-1
d_call: NA
v_call: TRBV7-9
cdr3_aa: CASSPLDSLPEAFF
cdr3_nt: TGTGCCAGCAGCCCCCTCGACAGCCTCCCTGAAGCTTTCTTT

cdr3_length: 14
j_call: TRBJ1-5
d_call: NA
v_call: TRBV13
cdr3_aa: CASSFGRGNQPQHF
cdr3_nt: TGTGCCAGCAGCTTCGGCAGGGGCAATCAGCCCCAGCATTTT

cdr3_length: 15
j_call: TRBJ2-1
d_call: TRBD1
v_call: TRBV19
cdr3_aa: CASSLDRGGYNEQFF
cdr3_nt: TGTGCCAGTAGCCTAGACAGGGGCGGGTACAATGAGCAGTTCTTC

cdr3_length: 13
j_call: TRBJ1-2
d_call: TRBD1
v_call: TRBV7-8
cdr3_aa: CASSAQGDYGYTF
cdr3_nt: TGTGCCAGCAGCGCACAGGGGGACTATGGCTACACCTTC

cdr3_length: 17
j_call: TRBJ1-2
d_call: NA
v_call: TRBV9
cdr3_aa: CASSVMPLADVNYGYTF
cdr3_nt: TGTGCCAGCAGCGTAATGCCCTTAGCCGACGTTAACTATGGCTACACCTTC

cdr3_length: 15
j_call: TRBJ1-6
d_call: NA
v_call: TRBV28
cdr3_aa: CASSLFQGDNSPLHF
cdr3_nt: TGTGCCAGCAGTTTATTTCAGGGCGATAATTCACCCCTCCACTTT

cdr3_length: 18
j_call: TRBJ1-2
d_call: TRBD1
v_call: TRBV29-1
cdr3_aa: CSVESVGTGDSYNYGYTF
cdr3_nt: TGCAGCGTTGAGTCGGTCGGGACAGGGGATTCTTATAACTATGGCTACACCTTC

cdr3_length: 17
j_call: TRBJ2-3
d_call: TRBD2
v_call: TRBV5-1
cdr3_aa: CASSLGQTSGGIDTQYF
cdr3_nt: TGCGCCAGCAGCCTGGGTCAGACTAGCGGGGGGATAGATACGCAGTATTTT

cdr3_length: 15
j_call: TRBJ1-5
d_call: NA
v_call: TRBV2
cdr3_aa: CASSRPGGSNQPQHF
cdr3_nt: TGTGCCAGCAGTCGGCCCGGAGGTAGCAATCAGCCCCAGCATTTT

cdr3_length: 16
j_call: TRBJ2-1
d_call: TRBD2
v_call: TRBV4-2
cdr3_aa: CASSQEWAGGPVEQFF
cdr3_nt: TGTGCCAGCAGCCAAGAATGGGCGGGGGGGCCAGTTGAGCAGTTCTTC

cdr3_length: 15
j_call: TRBJ1-4
d_call: NA
v_call: TRBV7-9
cdr3_aa: CASSLDRTSNEKLFF
cdr3_nt: TGTGCCAGCAGCTTAGATCGTACAAGTAATGAAAAACTGTTTTTT

cdr3_length: 17
j_call: TRBJ1-4
d_call: NA
v_call: TRBV4-1
cdr3_aa: CASSHGSKQATNEKLFF
cdr3_nt: TGCGCCAGCAGCCACGGATCTAAACAGGCAACTAATGAAAAACTGTTTTTT